These T cell receptor beta chains were read from a single sample in a study of blood T cells in healthy people across ages. TCRdb re-derived calls from the 5' RACE reads in MiXCR, one entry per CDR3 protein. The repertoire includes 1.5 million to 2 million distinct CDR3 sequences, approximately 28% of them detected once, and about 8% sits in the top ten. Material for sequencing was blood. Receptors originate from a woman in her thirties in good health. Each CDR3 is given with its conserved first and last residue. The order of the fields is V gene, CDR3 protein.

>TRBV7-2
CASSAGPVDTQYF
>TRBV4-1
CASSHPFLSEQYF
>TRBV12-3/TRBV12-4
CASNRLTGELFF
>TRBV5-1
CASSDMGRTIQETQYF
>TRBV29-1
CSVGIGRRETQYF
>TRBV5-1
CASSLYVIRGRNEAFF
>TRBV5-1
CASSLPTSGPYNEQFF
>TRBV25-1
CASSESTVSVEQFF
>TRBV12-3/TRBV12-4
CASSLAGTPAFF
>TRBV5-1
CASSLYFRLAEDLDEQYF
>TRBV20-1
CSAPDRASYSPLHF
>TRBV20-1
CSAGPGPTDTQYF
>TRBV27
CASSSGVKTQYF
>TRBV27
CASSLNREVGYTF
>TRBV6-2/TRBV6-3
CASSYGTVSEQYF
>TRBV29-1
CSVSQGGGEGYTF
>TRBV3-1
CASSPRTSENTQYF
>TRBV12-3/TRBV12-4
CASREILSNQPQHF
>TRBV7-2
CAITGTGDEKLFF
>TRBV12-5
CASGDRGGYGYTF
>TRBV5-1
CASRTGTGLYNEQYF
>TRBV28
CASSPPGQGRNEQFF
>TRBV2
CASSEYNQVDEQFF
>TRBV7-8
CASTYGSGVDEQYF
>TRBV5-1
CASSLTDHTDTQYF
>TRBV20-1
CSAFVGRAADTQYF
>TRBV6-2/TRBV6-3
CASVGISISNQPQHF